The clone carrying this T cell receptor beta chain was seen more than once but under ten times. Its antigen is unidentified. The record originates from a study of cytomegalovirus exposure and HLA in healthy donors. Overall study findings and caveats: Segments of the TCR beta V type were, in most cases, productive about 87% or about 30% of the time in an earlier analysis. Many donors carried some public TCRs, although rarity characterized most TCR sequences. The Asian-associated ancestry cluster reportedly had fewer N-insertions than the approximately 670-donor mean in a later analysis.

This CDR3 is built from 15 residues. V was pared by 6 bases and J by 2 bases, with 16 bases between. CDR1 is MDHEN and CDR2 is SYDVKM in the germline V gene. PCR primers comprised 60 Vbeta and 13 Jbeta primers. Study processing details: About 10 million shared chains were among tens of millions of unique TCR beta chains counted in a later analysis. The table came from immunoSEQ multiplex PCR; TCRdb's copy has only in-frame clones and leaves some out. V and J calls and clone size are given by that table; D and trimming were obtained from the DNA. This sample yields approximately 120,000 clones, of which 55% to 75% are seen a single time; under 5% belongs to the top ten.

The source material was PBMCs. The TCR originated in a man aged 30 to 39 in good health and CMV-seronegative. The J gene is TRBJ1-2, the V gene TRBV28; tentative D call: TRBD1 (5 bases). CDR3 coding DNA: TGTGCCAGCAGCCCCGGTGGGGGGAGAAACTATGGCTACACCTTC. It yields the protein CASSPGGGRNYGYTF.